This T cell receptor beta chain comes out of a study of beta chain features in type 1 diabetes. Study-level points and caveats: There were fewer insertions and more deletions at the VDJ junctions of type 1 diabetes patients. Moderate but significant shortening of TCRB CDR3s was recorded in all four CD4+ subsets from Type 1 diabetes patients. For cells with high TCR expression, cDNA sequencing could yield over-representation.

Sorted populations were all over 95% pure. Germline V gene sequence: CDR1 MDHEN, CDR2 SYDVKM. The V and J ends lost 4 bases and 3 bases respectively, with 21 bases between them. This CDR3 is 17 amino acids long. Since all of the isolated RNA was reverse transcribed, expressed TCRB transcripts were what got sequenced. The assay was immunoSEQ multiplex PCR, and TCRdb's table has in-frame clones only and misses some. The table includes around 330,000 clones, 9.5% to 11% detected once. This clone was seen only a few times. Its antigen is not known. Sequenced input: naive CD4+ T cells from blood. This TCR was sampled from a woman aged 25 to 39 in good health. V gene TRBV28 combines with J gene TRBJ2-5, with D maybe TRBD2 (6 bases). In DNA, the CDR3 is TGTGCCAGCAGTTCCGCCCGGGAGACGGGACCCAAAGAGACCCAGTACTTC. Its protein is CASSSARETGPKETQYF.